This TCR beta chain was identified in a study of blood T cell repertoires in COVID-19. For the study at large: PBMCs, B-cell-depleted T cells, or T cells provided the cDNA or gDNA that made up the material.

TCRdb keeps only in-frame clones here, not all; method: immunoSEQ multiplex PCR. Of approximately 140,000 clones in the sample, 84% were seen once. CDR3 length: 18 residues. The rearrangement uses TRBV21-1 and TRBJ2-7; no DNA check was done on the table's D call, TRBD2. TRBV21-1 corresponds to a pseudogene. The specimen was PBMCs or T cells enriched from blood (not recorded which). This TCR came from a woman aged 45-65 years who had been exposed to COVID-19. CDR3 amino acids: CASSKAPPASSEPYEQYF. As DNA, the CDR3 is TGTGCCAGCAGCAAAGCCCCCCCCGCGTCTAGCGAACCCTACGAGCAGTACTTC.